This T cell receptor (beta chain) was observed in a study of technical replicates of blood from a few donors. TCRdb keeps only in-frame clones here, not all; method: immunoSEQ multiplex PCR. Of some 80,000 clones listed, around nine tenths are singletons. The sequence was collected from a human donor in good health. The sequencing sample was made of T cells isolated from PBMCs.

As DNA, the CDR3 is TGTGCCAGCACCGATAAGACAGGAGGCAATGAGCAGTTCTTC. This translates into CASTDKTGGNEQFF. J is TRBJ2-1 and V is TRBV7-9, with D possibly matching TRBD1 (6 bases). V lost 7 bases and J 6 bases, leaving 16 bases between the germline ends. CDR1 is SEHNR and CDR2 is FQNEAQ in the germline V gene (reference sequence). The CDR3 has 14 residues.